The present TCR beta chain was sequenced within a study of CD8+CD57+ T cells in acquired aplastic anemia. The wider study: Roughly 11 million reads were obtained on average for healthy donor CD4+ cells.

Template material for TCR beta VDJ and CDR3 profiling consisted of genomic DNA. TCRdb analysed the reads with MiXCR anew, one entry per CDR3 protein. The table lists some 240,000 distinct CDR3 sequences, around 32% of them singletons, with around 1.1% in the top ten. This CDR3 has 14 amino acids. Germline lookup yields CDR1 SGDLS and CDR2 YYNGEE. V was clipped by 4 bases and J by 1 base, with 11 bases between them. This clonotype has at least ten counts. This clonotype was obtained from a human donor in good health, serving as a control. The gene calls are TRBV9 and TRBJ1-1, with D possibly being TRBD1 (5 bases). The sample was sorted CD4+, CD8+, or CD8+CD57+ T cells (not recorded which) from PBMCs. DNA for the CDR3: TGTGCCAGCAGCATCCGGGACGCGAACACTGAAGCTTTCTTT. Residues: CASSIRDANTEAFF.